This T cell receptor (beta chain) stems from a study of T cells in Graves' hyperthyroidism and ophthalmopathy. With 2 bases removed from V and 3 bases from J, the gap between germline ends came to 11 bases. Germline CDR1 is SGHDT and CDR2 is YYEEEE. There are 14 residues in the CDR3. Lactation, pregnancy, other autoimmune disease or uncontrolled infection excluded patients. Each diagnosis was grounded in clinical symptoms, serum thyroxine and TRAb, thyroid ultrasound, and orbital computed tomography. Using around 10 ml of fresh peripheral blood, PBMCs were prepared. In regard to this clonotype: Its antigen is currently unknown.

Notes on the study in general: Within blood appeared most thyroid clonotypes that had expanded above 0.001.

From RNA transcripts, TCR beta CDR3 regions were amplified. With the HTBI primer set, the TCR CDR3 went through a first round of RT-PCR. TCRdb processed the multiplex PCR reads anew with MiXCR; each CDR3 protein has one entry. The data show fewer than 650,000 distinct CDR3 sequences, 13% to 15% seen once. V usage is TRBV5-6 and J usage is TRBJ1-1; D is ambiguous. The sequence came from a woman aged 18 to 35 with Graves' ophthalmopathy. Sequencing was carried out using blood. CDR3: CASSLPDPDTEAFF. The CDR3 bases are TGTGCCAGCAGCTTACCCGATCCGGACACTGAAGCTTTCTTT.